The clone carrying this T cell receptor beta chain has only a few counts. Starting from approximately 500 ng of total RNA, TCR beta cDNA was produced with a primer in the constant region. For TCR beta, libraries were produced by three nested multiplex PCR rounds using slightly modified ARM-PCR. It was with TRBV1-TRBV30 forward primers and a C-beta reverse primer that the first two PCR rounds were run, at approximately 9 cycles each. TCRdb reanalysed the multiplex PCR reads using MiXCR and keeps one entry per CDR3 protein. The sample yields about 300,000 distinct CDR3 sequences, 65% seen once. V dropped 1 base and J dropped 3 bases, with 7 bases sitting between them. From germline, CDR1 is SGHDT and CDR2 YYEEEE. CDR3 length equals 13 residues. This specimen comes from a study of tumor-infiltrating lymphocytes in primary liver carcinoma. Unsorted whole blood served as the source of blood RNA, and germline DNA was extracted as well.

The clonotype originates from a man in his forties with primary liver carcinoma and hepatitis B virus infection. The sequencing input was peripheral blood. V gene TRBV5-6 combines with J gene TRBJ2-5; D is unclear. The CDR3 bases are TGTGCCAGCAGCTTGTGGCAGAAAGAGACCCAGTACTTC. Protein sequence: CASSLWQKETQYF.